This entry lists 9 T cell receptor beta chains sequenced from one sample in a study of control samples from healthy donors and cancer patients. Sequencing used immunoSEQ multiplex PCR; TCRdb keeps in-frame clones, though not all of them. The sample lists about 110,000 clones; around four fifths were seen once. Sequencing was carried out using blood. Receptors were obtained from a man aged 18-30 years in good health.

The chain recombines TRBV7-8 with TRBJ2-3, with D hard to call. Germline CDR1 and CDR2: SGHVS and FQNEAQ. Trimming took off 1 base at V and 0 bases at J, with 2 bases between the two ends. This CDR3 is 13 amino acids long. The CDR3 coding sequence is TGTGCCAGCAGCTTAGGCAGCACAGATACGCAGTATTTT. Protein product: CASSLGSTDTQYF.

This chain links TRBV11-2 with TRBJ1-1; D is possibly TRBD1 (6 bases). The V end was cut by 5 bases, the J end by 0 bases, with 13 bases between. The CDR3 has 15 amino acids. Germline CDR1 reads SGHAT; CDR2 reads FQNNGV. The CDR3 reads CASSPQQGVNTEAFF. In DNA, the CDR3 is TGTGCCAGCAGCCCGCAACAGGGTGTGAACACTGAAGCTTTCTTT.

The rearrangement joins TRBV18 to TRBJ1-1; tentative D call: TRBD1 (5 bases). Trimming stripped 6 bases from V and 2 bases from J, with 13 bases between. Germline V CDR1 and CDR2: KGHSH, LQKENI. There are 14 residues in the CDR3. CDR3 nucleotide sequence: TGTGCCAGCTCGCCTGACAGAATAAACACTGAAGCTTTCTTT. Its translation: CASSPDRINTEAFF.

The chain carries TRBV7-9 and TRBJ1-2, with 11 bases identical to TRBD1. The CDR3 consists of 16 residues. V was clipped by 7 bases and J by 2 bases; unmatched bases: 9. Germline CDR1 is SEHNR and CDR2 is FQNEAQ (reference sequence). CDR3 in amino acids: CASNPGTGGLNYGYTF. The CDR3 nucleotides are TGTGCCAGCAACCCCGGGACAGGGGGTTTAAACTATGGCTACACCTTC.

The V and J genes are TRBV5-3 and TRBJ1-3; D uncertain. TRBV5-3 is an ORF, with its function uncertain. With 7 bases removed from V and 1 base from J, the gap between germline ends came to 12 bases. The CDR3 loop spans 14 amino acids. CDR3 amino acids: CARVGPLSGNTIYF. In nucleotides, the CDR3 is TGTGCCAGAGTGGGCCCCTTATCTGGAAACACCATATATTTT.

J is TRBJ1-2 and V is TRBV6-6, with a possible D match to TRBD1 (5 bases). V lost 2 bases to trimming and J lost 5 bases, with 12 bases between them. This CDR3 is built from 14 residues. The germline gives CDR1 MNHNY, CDR2 SVGAGI (reference sequence). CDR3 coding DNA: TGTGCCAGCAGTTACCTCGGGACGGGATATGGCTACACCTTC. Amino acid sequence: CASSYLGTGYGYTF.

This rearrangement joins TRBV5-1 to TRBJ1-4; 7 bases align to TRBD1. V was clipped by 5 bases and J by 0 bases; unmatched bases: 4. Germline-derived CDR1 and CDR2 are SGHRS and YFSETQ. The CDR3 runs to 15 residues. The CDR3 DNA is TGCGCCAGCAGGGACGGACAGGCAACTAATGAAAAACTGTTTTTT. This translates into CASRDGQATNEKLFF.

V and J are TRBV4-2 and TRBJ2-3; the D is unclear. CDR3 size: 14 residues. V was trimmed by 0 bases and J by 3 bases, leaving 7 bases between them. Germline CDR1 reads LGHNA; CDR2 reads YNFKEQ. CDR3 sequence (DNA): TGTGCCAGCAGCCAAGATCTAACAACAGATACGCAGTATTTT. Residues: CASSQDLTTDTQYF.

This rearrangement joins TRBV11-3 to TRBJ2-1; 8 bases match TRBD2. Germline trimming cut 2 bases from V and 6 bases from J; bases unmatched to any gene: 6. Germline CDR1 and CDR2: SGHNT and YENEEA. The CDR3 is made up of 15 amino acids. The CDR3 DNA is TGTGCCAGCAGCTTAAAAGCGGGGGTCCCCAATGAGCAGTTCTTC. This encodes CASSLKAGVPNEQFF.